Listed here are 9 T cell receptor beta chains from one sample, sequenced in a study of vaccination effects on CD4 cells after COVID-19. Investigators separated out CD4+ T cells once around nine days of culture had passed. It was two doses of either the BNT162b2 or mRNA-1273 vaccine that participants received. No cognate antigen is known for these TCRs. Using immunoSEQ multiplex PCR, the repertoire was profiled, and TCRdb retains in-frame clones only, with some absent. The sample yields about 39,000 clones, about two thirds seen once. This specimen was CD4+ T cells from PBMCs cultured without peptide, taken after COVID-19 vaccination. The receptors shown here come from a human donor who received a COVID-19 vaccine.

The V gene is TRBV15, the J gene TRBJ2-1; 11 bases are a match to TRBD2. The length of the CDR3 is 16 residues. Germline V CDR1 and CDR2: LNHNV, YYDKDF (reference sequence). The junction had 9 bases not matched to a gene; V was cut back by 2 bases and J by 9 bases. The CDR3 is CATSRPGLADFGEQFF. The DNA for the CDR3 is TGTGCCACCAGCAGACCGGGACTAGCGGATTTCGGTGAGCAGTTCTTC.

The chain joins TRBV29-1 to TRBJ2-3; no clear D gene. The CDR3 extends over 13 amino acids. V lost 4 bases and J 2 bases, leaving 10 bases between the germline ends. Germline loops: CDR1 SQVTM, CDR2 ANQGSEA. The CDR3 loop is CSVGGRATDTQYF. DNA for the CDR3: TGCAGCGTTGGAGGTAGGGCCACAGATACGCAGTATTTT.

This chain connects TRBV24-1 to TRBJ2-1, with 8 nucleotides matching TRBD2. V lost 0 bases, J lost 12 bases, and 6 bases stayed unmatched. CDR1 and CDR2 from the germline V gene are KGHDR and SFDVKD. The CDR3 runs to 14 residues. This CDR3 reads CATSDLAGGRVQFF. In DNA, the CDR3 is TGTGCCACCAGTGATTTGGCGGGAGGTCGGGTGCAGTTCTTC.

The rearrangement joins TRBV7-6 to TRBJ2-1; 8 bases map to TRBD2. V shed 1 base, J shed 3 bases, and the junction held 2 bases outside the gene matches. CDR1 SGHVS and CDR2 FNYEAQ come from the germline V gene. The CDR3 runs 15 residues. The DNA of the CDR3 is TGTGCCAGCAGCTTAGGGGGACTAGACTACAATGAGCAGTTCTTC. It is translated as CASSLGGLDYNEQFF.

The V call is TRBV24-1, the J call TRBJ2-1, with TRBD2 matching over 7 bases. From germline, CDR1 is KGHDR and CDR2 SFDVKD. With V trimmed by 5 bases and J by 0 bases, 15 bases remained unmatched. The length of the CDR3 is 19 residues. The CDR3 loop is CATSGIGWAGDSSYNEQFF. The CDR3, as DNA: TGTGCCACCAGTGGTATAGGTTGGGCGGGGGATAGCTCCTACAATGAGCAGTTCTTC.

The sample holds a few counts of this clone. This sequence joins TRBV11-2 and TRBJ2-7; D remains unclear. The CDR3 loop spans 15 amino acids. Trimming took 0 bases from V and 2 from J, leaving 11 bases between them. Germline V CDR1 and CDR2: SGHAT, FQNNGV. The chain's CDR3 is CASSLDLKDAYEQYF. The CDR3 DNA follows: TGTGCCAGCAGCTTAGATCTCAAGGACGCCTACGAGCAGTACTTC.

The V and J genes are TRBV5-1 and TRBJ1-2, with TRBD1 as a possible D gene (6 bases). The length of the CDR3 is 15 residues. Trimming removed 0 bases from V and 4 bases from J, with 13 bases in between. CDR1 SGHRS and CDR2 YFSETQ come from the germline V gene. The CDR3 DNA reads TGCGCCAGCAGCTTGGGGTCCAGGGGCGCCTATGGCTACACCTTC. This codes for CASSLGSRGAYGYTF. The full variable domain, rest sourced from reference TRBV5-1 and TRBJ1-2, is KAGVTQTPRYLIKTRGQQVTLSCSPISGHRSVSWYQQTPGQGLQFLFEYFSETQRNKGNFPGRFSGRQFSNSRSEMNVSTLELGDSALYLCASSLGSRGAYGYTFGSGTRLTVV.

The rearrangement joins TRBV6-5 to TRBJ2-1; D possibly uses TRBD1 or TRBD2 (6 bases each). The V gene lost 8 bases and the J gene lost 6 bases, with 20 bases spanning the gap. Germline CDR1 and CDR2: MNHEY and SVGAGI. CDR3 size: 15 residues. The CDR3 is CASHRVGGRTNEQFF. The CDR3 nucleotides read TGTGCCAGCCATCGGGTAGGGGGGAGGACCAATGAGCAGTTCTTC.

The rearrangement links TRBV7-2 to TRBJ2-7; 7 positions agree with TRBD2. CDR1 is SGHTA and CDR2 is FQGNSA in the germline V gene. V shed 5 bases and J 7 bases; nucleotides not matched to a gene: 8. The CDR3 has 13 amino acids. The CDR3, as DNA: TGTGCCAGCAGCAAAGGGCCAGCGGGGGAGCAGTACTTC. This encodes CASSKGPAGEQYF.